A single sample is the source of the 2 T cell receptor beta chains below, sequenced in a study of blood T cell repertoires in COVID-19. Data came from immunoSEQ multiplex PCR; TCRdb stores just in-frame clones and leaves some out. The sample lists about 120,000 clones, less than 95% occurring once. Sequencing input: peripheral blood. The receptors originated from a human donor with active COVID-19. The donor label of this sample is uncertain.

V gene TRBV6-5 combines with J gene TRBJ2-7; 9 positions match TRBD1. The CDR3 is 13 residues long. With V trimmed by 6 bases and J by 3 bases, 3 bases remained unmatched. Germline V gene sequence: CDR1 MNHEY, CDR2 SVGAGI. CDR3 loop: CASSLDRGYEQYF. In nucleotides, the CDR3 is TGTGCCAGCAGCCTGGACAGGGGCTACGAGCAGTACTTC.

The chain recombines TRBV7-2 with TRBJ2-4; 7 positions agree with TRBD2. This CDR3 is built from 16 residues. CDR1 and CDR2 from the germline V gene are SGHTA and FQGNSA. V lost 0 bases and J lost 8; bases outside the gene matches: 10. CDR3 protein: CASSLARTSRGDIQYF. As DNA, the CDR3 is TGTGCCAGCAGCTTAGCGCGGACTAGTCGTGGAGACATTCAGTACTTC.